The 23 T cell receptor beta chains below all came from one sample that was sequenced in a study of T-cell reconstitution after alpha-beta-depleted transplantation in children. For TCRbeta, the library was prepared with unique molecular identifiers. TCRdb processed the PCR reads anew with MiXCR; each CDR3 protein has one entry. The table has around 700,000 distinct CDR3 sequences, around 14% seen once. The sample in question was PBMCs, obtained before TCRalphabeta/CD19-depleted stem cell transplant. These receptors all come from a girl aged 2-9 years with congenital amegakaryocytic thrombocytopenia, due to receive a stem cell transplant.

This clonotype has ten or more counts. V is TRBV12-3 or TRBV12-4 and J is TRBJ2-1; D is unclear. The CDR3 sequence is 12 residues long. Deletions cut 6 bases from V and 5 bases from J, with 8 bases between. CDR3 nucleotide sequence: TGTGCCAGCAGCGCCCTTCACAATGAGCAGTTCTTC. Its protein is CASSALHNEQFF.

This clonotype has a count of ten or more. The CDR3 reads CASSFRDGQNQPQHF. The CDR3 coding sequence is TGTGCCAGCAGTTTCAGGGACGGTCAGAATCAGCCCCAGCATTTT. This rearrangement joins TRBV12-3 or TRBV12-4 to TRBJ1-5; D is perhaps TRBD1 (5 bases). V was trimmed by 3 bases and J by 4 bases, leaving 13 bases between them. The CDR3 loop spans 15 amino acids.

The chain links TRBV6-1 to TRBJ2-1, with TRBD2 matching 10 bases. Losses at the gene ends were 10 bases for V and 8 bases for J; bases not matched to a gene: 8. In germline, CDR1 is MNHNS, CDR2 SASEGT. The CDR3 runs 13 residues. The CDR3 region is CATKREGLYEQFF. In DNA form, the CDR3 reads TGTGCCACCAAGCGGGAGGGCCTCTATGAGCAGTTCTTC.

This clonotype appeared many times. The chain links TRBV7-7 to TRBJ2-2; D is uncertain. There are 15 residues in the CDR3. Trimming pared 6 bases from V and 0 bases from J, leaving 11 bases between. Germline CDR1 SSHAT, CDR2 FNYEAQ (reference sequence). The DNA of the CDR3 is TGTGCCAGCAGTCCGGATGGCCCGAACACCGGGGAGCTGTTTTTT. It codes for CASSPDGPNTGELFF.

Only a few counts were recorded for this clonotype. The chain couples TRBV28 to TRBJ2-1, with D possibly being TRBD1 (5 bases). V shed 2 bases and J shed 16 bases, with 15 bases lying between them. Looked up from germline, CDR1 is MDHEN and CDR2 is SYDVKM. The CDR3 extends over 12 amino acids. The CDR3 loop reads CASSLVGLTPFF. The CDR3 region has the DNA TGTGCCAGCAGTTTAGTGGGGCTAACCCCCTTCTTC.

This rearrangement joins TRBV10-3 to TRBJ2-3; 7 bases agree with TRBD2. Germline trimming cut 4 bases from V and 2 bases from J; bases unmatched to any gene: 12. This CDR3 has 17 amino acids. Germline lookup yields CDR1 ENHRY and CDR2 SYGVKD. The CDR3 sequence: CAISARGAGLTTDTQYF. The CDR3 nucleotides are TGTGCCATCAGTGCACGGGGCGCGGGACTAACCACAGATACGCAGTATTTT.

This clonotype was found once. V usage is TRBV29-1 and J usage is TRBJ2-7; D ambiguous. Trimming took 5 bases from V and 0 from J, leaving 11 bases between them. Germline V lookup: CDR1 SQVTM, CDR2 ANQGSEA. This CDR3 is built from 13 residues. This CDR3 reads CSVWSTNSYEQYF. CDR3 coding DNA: TGCAGCGTTTGGAGCACCAACTCCTACGAGCAGTACTTC.

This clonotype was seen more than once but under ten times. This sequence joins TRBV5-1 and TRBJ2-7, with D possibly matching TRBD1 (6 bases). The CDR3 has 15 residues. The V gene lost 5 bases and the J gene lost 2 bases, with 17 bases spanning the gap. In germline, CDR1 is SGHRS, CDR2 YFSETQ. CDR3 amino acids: CASSSFEGVTYEQYF. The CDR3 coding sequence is TGCGCCAGCAGTTCTTTCGAGGGGGTAACCTACGAGCAGTACTTC.

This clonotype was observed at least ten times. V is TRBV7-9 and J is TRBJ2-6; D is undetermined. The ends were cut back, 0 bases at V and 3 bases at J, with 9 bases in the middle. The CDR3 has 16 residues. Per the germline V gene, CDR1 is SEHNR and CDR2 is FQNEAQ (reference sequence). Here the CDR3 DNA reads TGTGCCAGCAGCTTAGCGCAAAGGGTTGGGGCCAACGTCCTGACTTTC. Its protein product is CASSLAQRVGANVLTF.

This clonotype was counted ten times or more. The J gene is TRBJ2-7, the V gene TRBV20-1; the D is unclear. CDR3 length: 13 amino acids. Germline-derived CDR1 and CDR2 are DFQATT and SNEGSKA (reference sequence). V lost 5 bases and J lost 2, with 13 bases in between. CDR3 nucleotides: TGCAGTGCTTGCAGTCCAGCTACCTACGAGCAGTACTTC. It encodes CSACSPATYEQYF.

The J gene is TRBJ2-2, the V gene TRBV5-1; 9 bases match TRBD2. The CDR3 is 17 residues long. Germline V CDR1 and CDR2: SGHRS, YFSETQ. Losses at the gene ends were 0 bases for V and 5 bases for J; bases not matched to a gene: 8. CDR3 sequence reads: CASSLVPLAGKTGELFF. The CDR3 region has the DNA TGCGCCAGCAGCTTGGTTCCTCTAGCGGGAAAAACCGGGGAGCTGTTTTTT.

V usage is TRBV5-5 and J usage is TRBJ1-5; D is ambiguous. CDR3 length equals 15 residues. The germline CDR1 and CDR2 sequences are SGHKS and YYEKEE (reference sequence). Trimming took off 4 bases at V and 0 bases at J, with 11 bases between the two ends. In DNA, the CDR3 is TGTGCCAGCAGCCCGACACCTAATAGCAATCAGCCCCAGCATTTT. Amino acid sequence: CASSPTPNSNQPQHF.

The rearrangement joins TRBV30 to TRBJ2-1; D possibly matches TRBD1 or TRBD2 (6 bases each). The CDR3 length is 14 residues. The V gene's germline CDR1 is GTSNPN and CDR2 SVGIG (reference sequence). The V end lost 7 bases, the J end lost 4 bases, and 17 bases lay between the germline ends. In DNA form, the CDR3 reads TGTGCCTCCCAAGGGGGGTTGGGGTACAATGAGCAGTTCTTC. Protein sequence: CASQGGLGYNEQFF.

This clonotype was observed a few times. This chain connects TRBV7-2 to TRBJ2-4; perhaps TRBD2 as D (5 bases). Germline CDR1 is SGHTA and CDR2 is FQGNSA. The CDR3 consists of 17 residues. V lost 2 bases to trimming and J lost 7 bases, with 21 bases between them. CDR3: CASSLRAGVLVGNIQYF. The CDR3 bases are TGTGCCAGCAGCTTAAGGGCCGGAGTACTAGTGGGGAACATTCAGTACTTC. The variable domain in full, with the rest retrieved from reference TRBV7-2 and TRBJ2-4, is GAGVSQSPSNKVTEKGKDVELRCDPISGHTALYWYRQSLGQGLEFLIYFQGNSAPDKSGLPSDRFSAERTGGSVSTLTIQRTQQEDSAVYLCASSLRAGVLVGNIQYFGAGTRLSVL.

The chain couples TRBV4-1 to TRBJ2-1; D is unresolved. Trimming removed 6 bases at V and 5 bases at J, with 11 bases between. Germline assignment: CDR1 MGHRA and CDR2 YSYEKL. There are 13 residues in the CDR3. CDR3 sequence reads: CASSLPPNNEQFF. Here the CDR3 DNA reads TGCGCCAGCAGTCTTCCCCCGAACAATGAGCAGTTCTTC.

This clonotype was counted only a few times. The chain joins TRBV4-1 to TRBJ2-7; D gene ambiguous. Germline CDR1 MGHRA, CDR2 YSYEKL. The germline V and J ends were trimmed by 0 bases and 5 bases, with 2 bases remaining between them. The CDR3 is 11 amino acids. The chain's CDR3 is CASSQEDEQYF. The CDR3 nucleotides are TGCGCCAGCAGCCAAGAGGACGAGCAGTACTTC.

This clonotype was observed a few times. CDR3: CASSPEWRPGELFF. CDR3 in DNA: TGTGCCAGCAGTCCTGAGTGGCGGCCCGGGGAGCTGTTTTTT. The chain uses TRBV27 and TRBJ2-2; the D is unclear. Germline assignment: CDR1 MNHEY and CDR2 SMNVEV (reference sequence). This CDR3 contains 14 residues. Trimming cost V 5 bases and J 6 bases, with 13 bases left between them.

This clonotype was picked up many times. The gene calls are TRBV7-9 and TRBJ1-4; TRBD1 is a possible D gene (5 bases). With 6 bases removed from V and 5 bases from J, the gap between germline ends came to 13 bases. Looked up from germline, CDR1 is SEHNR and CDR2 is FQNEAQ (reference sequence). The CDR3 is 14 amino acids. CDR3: CASSPGLENEKLFF. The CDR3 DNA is TGTGCCAGCAGTCCGGGACTTGAGAATGAAAAACTGTTTTTT.

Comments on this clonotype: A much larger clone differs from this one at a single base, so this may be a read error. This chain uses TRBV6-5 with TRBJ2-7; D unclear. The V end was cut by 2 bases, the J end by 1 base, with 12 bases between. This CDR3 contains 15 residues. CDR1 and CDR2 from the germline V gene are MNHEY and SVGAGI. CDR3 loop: CASSYMGGRSYEQYF. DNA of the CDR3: TGTGCCAGCAGTTACATGGGCGGCCGGTCCTACGAGCAGTACTTC.

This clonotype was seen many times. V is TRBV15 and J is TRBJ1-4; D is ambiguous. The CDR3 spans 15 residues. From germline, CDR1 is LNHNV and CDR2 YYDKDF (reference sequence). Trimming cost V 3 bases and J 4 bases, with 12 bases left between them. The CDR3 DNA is TGTGCCACCAGCAGTGTTCTGGGCCTTAATGAAAAACTGTTTTTT. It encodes CATSSVLGLNEKLFF.

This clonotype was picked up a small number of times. CDR3 in amino acids: CASTLEGPGSSYNEQFF. The CDR3 DNA sequence: TGTGCCAGCACCCTGGAGGGTCCTGGGAGCTCCTACAATGAGCAGTTCTTC. V and J are TRBV7-2 and TRBJ2-1, with a weak D call TRBD2 (6 bases). The CDR3 extends over 17 amino acids. Between the trimmed V and J ends, which lost 7 bases and 0 bases, there was a span of 19 bases. CDR1 and CDR2 from the germline V gene are SGHTA and FQGNSA.

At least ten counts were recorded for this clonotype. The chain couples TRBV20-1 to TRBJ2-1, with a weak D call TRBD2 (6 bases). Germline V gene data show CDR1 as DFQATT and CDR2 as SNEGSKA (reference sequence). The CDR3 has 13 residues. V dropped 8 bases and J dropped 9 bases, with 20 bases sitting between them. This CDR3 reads CSPLARETSEQFF. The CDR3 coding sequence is TGCAGTCCACTAGCTCGCGAAACCAGTGAGCAGTTCTTC.

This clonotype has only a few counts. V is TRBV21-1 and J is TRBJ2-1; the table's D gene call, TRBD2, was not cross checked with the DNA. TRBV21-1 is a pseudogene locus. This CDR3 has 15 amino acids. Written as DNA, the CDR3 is TGTGCCAGCAGCAGGGACCCTCCCCAGGACAATGAGCAGTTCTTC. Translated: CASSRDPPQDNEQFF.